The following is a T cell receptor beta chain sequence with its context. TCRdb's table, derived via immunoSEQ multiplex PCR, lists solely in-frame clones and lacks some. The sample carries under 130,000 clones, around 92% recorded once. These data belong to a study of blood T cell repertoires in COVID-19. What was sequenced was peripheral blood. The sequence derives from a woman aged 55 to 70 with acute or convalescent COVID-19.

The CDR3 loop reads CASRKGNEKLFF. CDR3 in DNA: TGTGCCAGCAGGAAGGGGAATGAAAAACTGTTTTTT. The V call is TRBV2, the J call TRBJ1-4; D is possibly TRBD1 (5 bases). V lost 6 bases and J 5 bases, leaving 7 bases between the germline ends. The CDR3 spans 12 residues. Germline V gene lookup returns CDR1 SNHLY and CDR2 FYNNEI.